This TCR beta chain stems from a study of identical twins. General study findings and limits: Beta out-of-frame sequences showed weaker excess sharing between twins. Zero-insertion analyses might be partly confounded by invariant T cells like MAIT and iNKT.

In the case of this clonotype: Its antigen remains unidentified.

TCRdb processed the 5' RACE reads anew with MiXCR; each CDR3 protein has one entry. The sample lists roughly 1.6 million distinct CDR3 sequences, around 29% occurring once. The CDR3 covers 14 residues. V was trimmed by 8 bases and J by 4 bases, leaving 14 bases between them. Germline V gene lookup returns CDR1 LNHDA and CDR2 SQIVND (reference sequence). Sequenced sample: cord blood. The rearrangement uses TRBV19 and TRBJ1-4; D is unclear. The TCR sequence derives from a newborn girl in good health. CDR3 in amino acids: CASGYRRGNEKLFF. For the CDR3, the DNA is TGTGCCAGTGGCTATCGCCGAGGTAATGAAAAACTGTTTTTT. Full variable domain (rest looked up from reference TRBV19 and TRBJ1-4): DGGITQSPKYLFRKEGQNVTLSCEQNLNHDAMYWYRQDPGQGLRLIYYSQIVNDFQKGDIAEGYSVSREKKESFPLTVTSAQKNPTAFYLCASGYRRGNEKLFFGSGTQLSVL.